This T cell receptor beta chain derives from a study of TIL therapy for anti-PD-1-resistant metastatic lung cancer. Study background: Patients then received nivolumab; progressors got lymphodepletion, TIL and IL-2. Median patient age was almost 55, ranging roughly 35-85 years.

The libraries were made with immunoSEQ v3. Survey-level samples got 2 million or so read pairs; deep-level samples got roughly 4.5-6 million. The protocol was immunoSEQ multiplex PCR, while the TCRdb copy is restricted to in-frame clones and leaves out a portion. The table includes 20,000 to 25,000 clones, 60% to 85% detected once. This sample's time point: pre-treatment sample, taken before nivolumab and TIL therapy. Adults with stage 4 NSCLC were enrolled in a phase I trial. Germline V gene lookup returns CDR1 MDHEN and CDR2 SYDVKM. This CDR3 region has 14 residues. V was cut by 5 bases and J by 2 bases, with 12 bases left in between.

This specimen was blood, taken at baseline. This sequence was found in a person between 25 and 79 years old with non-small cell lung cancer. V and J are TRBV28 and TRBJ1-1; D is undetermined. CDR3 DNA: TGTGCCAGCAGTAATGCAGGTCTAAACACTGAAGCTTTCTTT. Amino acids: CASSNAGLNTEAFF.